This record concerns one TCR beta chain sequence. TCRdb fed the RT-PCR reads into MiXCR, producing one record per CDR3 protein. The data contain about a million distinct CDR3 sequences, roughly 17% of them singletons. This CDR3 has 16 amino acids. With V trimmed by 5 bases and J by 0 bases, 5 bases remained unmatched. Germline assignment: CDR1 SEHNR and CDR2 FQNEAQ (reference sequence). This sample is drawn from a study of patients and donors after allogeneic stem cell transplantation. Material for sequencing was blood, either unsorted or a sorted T cell fraction (not recorded which). The receptor was isolated from a human donor who was either an allogeneic HSCT recipient or a stem cell or donor lymphocyte infusion donor (not recorded which). It is not recorded whose cells these are; they may come from a transplant donor. V gene TRBV7-9 combines with J gene TRBJ1-4; TRBD1 matches at 8 bases. The CDR3 spells CASSLTGASTNEKLFF. The CDR3 bases are TGTGCCAGCAGCCTGACAGGGGCCTCAACTAATGAAAAACTGTTTTTT.